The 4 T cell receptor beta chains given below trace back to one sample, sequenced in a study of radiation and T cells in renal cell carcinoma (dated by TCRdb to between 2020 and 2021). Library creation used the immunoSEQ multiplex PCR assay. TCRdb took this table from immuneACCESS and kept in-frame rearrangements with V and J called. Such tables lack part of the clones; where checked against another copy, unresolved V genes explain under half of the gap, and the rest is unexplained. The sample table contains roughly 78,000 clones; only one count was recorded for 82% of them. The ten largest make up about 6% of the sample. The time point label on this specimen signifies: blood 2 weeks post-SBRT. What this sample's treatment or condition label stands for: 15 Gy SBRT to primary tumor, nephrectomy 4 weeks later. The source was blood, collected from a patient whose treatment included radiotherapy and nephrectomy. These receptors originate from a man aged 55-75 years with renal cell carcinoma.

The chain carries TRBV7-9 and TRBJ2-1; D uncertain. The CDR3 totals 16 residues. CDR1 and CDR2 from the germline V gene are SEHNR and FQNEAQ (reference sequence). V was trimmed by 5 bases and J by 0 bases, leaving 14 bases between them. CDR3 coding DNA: TGTGCCAGCAGCGCACGGACCCCGAGCTCCTACAATGAGCAGTTCTTC. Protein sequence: CASSARTPSSYNEQFF.

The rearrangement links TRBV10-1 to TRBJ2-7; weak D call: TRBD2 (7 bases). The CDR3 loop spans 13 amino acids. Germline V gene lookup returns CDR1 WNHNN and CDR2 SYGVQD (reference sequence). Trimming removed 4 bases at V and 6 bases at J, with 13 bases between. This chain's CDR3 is CASSVQRGGEQYF. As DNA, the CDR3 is TGCGCCAGCAGTGTCCAGAGGGGGGGCGAGCAGTACTTC.

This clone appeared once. The CDR3 spells CSAVGNQETQYF. CDR3 bases: TGCAGCGCTGTGGGGAACCAAGAGACCCAGTACTTC. The chain couples TRBV29-1 to TRBJ2-5; D is undetermined. CDR3 length: 12 amino acids. Trimming pared 7 bases from V and 0 bases from J, leaving 9 bases between. Germline assignment: CDR1 SQVTM and CDR2 ANQGSEA. The complete variable domain, with remaining parts taken from reference TRBV29-1 and TRBJ2-5, reads SAVISQKPSRDICQRGTSLTIQCQVDSQVTMMFWYRQQPGQSLTLIATANQGSEATYESGFVIDKFPISRPNLTFSTLTVSNMSPEDSSIYLCSAVGNQETQYFGPGTRLLVL.

The CDR3 spells CASSLDRYTDTQYF. The CDR3 DNA sequence: TGTGCCAGCAGCTTAGATAGATACACAGATACGCAGTATTTT. V and J are TRBV7-7 and TRBJ2-3, with unresolved D. CDR1 and CDR2 from the germline V gene are SSHAT and FNYEAQ (reference sequence). CDR3 length: 14 residues. The germline V and J ends were trimmed by 1 base and 2 bases, with 7 bases remaining between them.